The 32 T cell receptor beta chains reported below all come from one sample, sequenced in a study of shared clonotypes between healthy human individuals. TCRdb's table, derived via immunoSEQ multiplex PCR, lists solely in-frame clones and lacks some. Of some 2.1 million clones listed, 95% were seen once; the top ten hold 0.13%. The sample was naive CD4+ T cells sorted from blood. Regarding subset: CD45RA+ positively selected. Receptors originate from a man between 18 and 35 years old in good health.

The V call is TRBV11-1, the J call TRBJ1-6; TRBD1 might be the D (5 bases). This CDR3 comprises 14 residues. CDR1 SGHAT and CDR2 FQDESV come from the germline V gene (reference sequence). V lost 5 bases and J 7 bases, leaving 12 bases between the germline ends. The CDR3 nucleotides read TGTGCCAGCAGCCAGCAGGGACGGAATTCACCCCTCCACTTT. Residues: CASSQQGRNSPLHF.

The V and J genes are TRBV9 and TRBJ2-1; tentative D call: TRBD1 (6 bases). This CDR3 is 17 amino acids long. Germline lookup yields CDR1 SGDLS and CDR2 YYNGEE. V lost 3 bases and J 5 bases, leaving 21 bases between the germline ends. The CDR3 loop is CASSAPITGTSNNEQFF. DNA for the CDR3: TGTGCCAGCAGCGCCCCTATTACCGGGACAAGCAACAATGAGCAGTTCTTC.

This clone has only one observation. The chain has TRBV30 and TRBJ2-3; 12 bases agree with TRBD2. Germline V lookup: CDR1 GTSNPN, CDR2 SVGIG (reference sequence). The trim removed 4 bases at V and 6 bases at J, leaving 14 bases unmatched. The CDR3 runs 17 residues. Written as DNA, the CDR3 is TGTGCCTGGACTAGCGGGGGGGCCTCGTGGGGAGCGGATACGCAGTATTTT. It codes for CAWTSGGASWGADTQYF.

This rearrangement joins TRBV5-5 to TRBJ1-5; no reliable D call. The germline V gene encodes CDR1 SGHKS and CDR2 YYEKEE (reference sequence). V shed 4 bases and J shed 0 bases, with 11 bases lying between them. CDR3 length: 15 residues. CDR3 protein: CASSLDGNSNQPQHF. CDR3 DNA: TGTGCCAGCAGCCTGGACGGCAATAGCAATCAGCCCCAGCATTTT.

The V call is TRBV4-1, the J call TRBJ2-1, with D tentatively TRBD2 (6 bases). Trimming took off 0 bases at V and 10 bases at J, with 13 bases between the two ends. CDR1 and CDR2 (germline): MGHRA, YSYEKL. The CDR3 extends over 14 amino acids. The CDR3 region is CASSQEKLAGEQFF. In DNA, the CDR3 is TGCGCCAGCAGCCAAGAGAAACTAGCCGGGGAGCAGTTCTTC.

The chain carries TRBV11-2 and TRBJ2-1; 8 nucleotides match TRBD1. After removal of 2 bases from V and 5 bases from J, the junction contained 2 bases not matched to a gene. This CDR3 is built from 14 residues. Germline assignment: CDR1 SGHAT and CDR2 FQNNGV. The CDR3, as DNA: TGTGCCAGCAGCTTAAACAGGGGGGACAATGAGCAGTTCTTC. Its protein product is CASSLNRGDNEQFF.

The V and J genes are TRBV5-1 and TRBJ2-1; 8 nucleotides match TRBD2. J was trimmed by 0 bases and V by 7 bases; bases with no gene match: 6. The germline V gene has CDR1 SGHRS and CDR2 YFSETQ. The CDR3 loop spans 15 amino acids. CDR3 DNA sequence: TGCGCCAGCTACGGCGGGGGGAACTCCTACAATGAGCAGTTCTTC. Translation: CASYGGGNSYNEQFF. Using reference TRBV5-1 and TRBJ2-1 for the parts outside the CDR3, the full variable domain is KAGVTQTPRYLIKTRGQQVTLSCSPISGHRSVSWYQQTPGQGLQFLFEYFSETQRNKGNFPGRFSGRQFSNSRSEMNVSTLELGDSALYLCASYGGGNSYNEQFFGPGTRLTVL.

This chain links TRBV18 with TRBJ1-6, with TRBD1 identical over 9 bases. The V and J ends lost 5 bases and 7 bases, in that order; junction bases with no gene match: 9. Germline V gene lookup returns CDR1 KGHSH and CDR2 LQKENI. The CDR3 has 16 amino acids. The CDR3 DNA is TGTGCCAGCTCAGACAGGGGGAGATATGGAAATTCACCCCTCCACTTT. This sequence encodes CASSDRGRYGNSPLHF.

V gene TRBV5-1 combines with J gene TRBJ1-5, with a tentative D call TRBD1 (5 bases). The V end was cut by 2 bases, the J end by 4 bases, with 10 bases between. CDR1 SGHRS and CDR2 YFSETQ come from the germline V gene. The CDR3 length is 14 residues. The CDR3 sequence: CASSFGGKNQPQHF. CDR3 bases: TGCGCCAGCAGCTTCGGGGGAAAGAATCAGCCCCAGCATTTT.

The chain links TRBV6-1 to TRBJ1-1; a possible D gene is TRBD1 (6 bases). Germline-derived CDR1 and CDR2 are MNHNS and SASEGT. V was cut by 5 bases and J by 6 bases, with 10 bases left in between. The CDR3 contains 12 residues. The CDR3 loop reads CASSKSGAEAFF. Here the CDR3 DNA reads TGTGCCAGCAGTAAATCAGGGGCTGAAGCTTTCTTT.

The CDR3 region is CSVGTYEQFF. For the CDR3, the DNA is TGCAGCGTTGGTACTTATGAGCAGTTCTTC. V and J are TRBV29-1 and TRBJ2-1; D remains ambiguous. V was pared by 4 bases and J by 8 bases, with 6 bases between. Germline V gene sequence: CDR1 SQVTM, CDR2 ANQGSEA. This CDR3 has 10 residues.

The rearrangement uses TRBV10-3 and TRBJ2-1, with D perhaps matching TRBD1 (7 bases). This CDR3 has 14 residues. CDR1 is ENHRY and CDR2 is SYGVKD in the germline V gene. V lost 8 bases, J lost 3 bases, and 14 bases lay in between. As DNA, the CDR3 is TGTGCCATCTCGCGGGACAGCCTCTACAATGAGCAGTTCTTC. Residues: CAISRDSLYNEQFF.

The chain joins TRBV10-3 to TRBJ1-5; D is ambiguous. Germline assignment: CDR1 ENHRY and CDR2 SYGVKD. The CDR3 has 13 amino acids. With 0 bases removed from V and 7 bases from J, the gap between germline ends came to 7 bases. CDR3 DNA: TGTGCCATCAGTGAGTCTGAGGACCAGCCCCAGCATTTT. It yields the protein CAISESEDQPQHF.

V gene TRBV28 combines with J gene TRBJ2-7, with D possibly matching TRBD1 (6 bases). This CDR3 spans 15 amino acids. The V end was cut by 7 bases, the J end by 0 bases, with 16 bases between. The germline V gene encodes CDR1 MDHEN and CDR2 SYDVKM. The CDR3 coding sequence is TGTGCCAGCACCACCAGGCGGACAGCCTCCTACGAGCAGTACTTC. Its translation is CASTTRRTASYEQYF.

In this sample, this clone turned up once. The chain couples TRBV6-1 to TRBJ2-7; TRBD1 agrees at 8 bases. Germline V gives CDR1 MNHNS, CDR2 SASEGT. The V gene end was trimmed by 7 bases and the J gene end by 4 bases; junction bases not matched to a gene: 6. The CDR3 totals 13 residues. The CDR3 DNA reads as TGTGCCAGCAAGTTGGGACAGGCGTACGAGCAGTACTTC. The encoded protein is CASKLGQAYEQYF.

The gene calls are TRBV7-9 and TRBJ1-1, with D possibly matching TRBD1 (6 bases). Germline-derived CDR1 and CDR2 are SEHNR and FQNEAQ (reference sequence). V gave up 0 bases and J gave up 4 bases, with 12 bases separating them. The CDR3 extends over 15 amino acids. CDR3 loop: CASSLAGGAGTEAFF. The CDR3 DNA is TGTGCCAGCAGCTTAGCTGGGGGCGCGGGCACTGAAGCTTTCTTT.

The chain carries TRBV27 and TRBJ1-6; unclear D gene. The germline CDR1 and CDR2 sequences are MNHEY and SMNVEV (reference sequence). Trimming shortened V by 3 bases and J by 0 bases, and 12 bases separated the two germline ends. The CDR3 extends over 17 amino acids. The CDR3 reads CASSFGVTRSYNSPLHF. In DNA, the CDR3 is TGTGCCAGCAGTTTTGGAGTAACCCGCTCCTATAATTCACCCCTCCACTTT.

This chain links TRBV9 with TRBJ2-2; 10 positions match TRBD1. Per germline, CDR1 SGDLS and CDR2 YYNGEE. The length of the CDR3 is 16 residues. The ends lost 3 bases at V and 2 bases at J; junction bases unmatched: 4. The CDR3 protein is CASSEPTGGNTGELFF. DNA of the CDR3: TGTGCCAGCAGCGAACCGACAGGGGGCAACACCGGGGAGCTGTTTTTT. Full variable domain (rest looked up from reference TRBV9 and TRBJ2-2): DSGVTQTPKHLITATGQRVTLRCSPRSGDLSVYWYQQSLDQGLQFLIQYYNGEERAKGNILERFSAQQFPDLHSELNLSSLELGDSALYFCASSEPTGGNTGELFFGEGSRLTVL.

This clone is a singleton in its sample. The chain recombines TRBV18 with TRBJ2-5, with D unclear. Looked up from germline, CDR1 is KGHSH and CDR2 is LQKENI. This CDR3 is built from 13 residues. The V end lost 5 bases, the J end lost 5 bases, and 12 bases lay between the germline ends. The CDR3 here is CASSTQMTETQYF. In nucleotides, the CDR3 is TGTGCCAGCTCAACGCAAATGACCGAGACCCAGTACTTC.

The chain employs TRBV2 and TRBJ2-7, with a weak D call TRBD1 (6 bases). The CDR3 covers 14 residues. Trimming left V 7 bases short and J 2 bases short, with 15 bases between. Germline values: CDR1 SNHLY, CDR2 FYNNEI. CDR3 residues: CASTEQGATYEQYF. In DNA, the CDR3 is TGTGCCAGCACCGAACAGGGAGCCACCTACGAGCAGTACTTC.

Turning to this clone: The same CDR3 arises from other DNA sequences in this sample as well. V gene TRBV18 combines with J gene TRBJ2-7, with unresolved D. CDR3 size: 11 residues. Germline V CDR1 and CDR2: KGHSH, LQKENI. V was trimmed by 6 bases and J by 0 bases, leaving 3 bases between them. The CDR3 sequence is CASSSSYEQYF. In DNA, the CDR3 is TGTGCCAGCTCCAGCTCCTACGAGCAGTACTTC.

The chain couples TRBV19 to TRBJ1-2, with 11 bases matching TRBD1. Germline V gene data show CDR1 as LNHDA and CDR2 as SQIVND (reference sequence). The trim removed 3 bases at V and 4 bases at J, leaving 10 bases unmatched. This CDR3 is 17 amino acids long. CDR3 protein: CASSIAALGQGVYGYTF. The CDR3 DNA reads TGTGCCAGTAGTATTGCCGCCCTGGGACAGGGGGTCTATGGCTACACCTTC.

CDR3 DNA: TGTGCCAGCAGCTTAGCAGACGGACCCTACGAGCAGTACTTC. This translates into CASSLADGPYEQYF. The chain uses TRBV7-2 and TRBJ2-7; D unresolved. This CDR3 is 14 amino acids long. Germline CDR1 reads SGHTA; CDR2 reads FQGNSA. V was cut by 0 bases and J by 2 bases, with 8 bases left in between.

The V gene is TRBV6-5, the J gene TRBJ2-2; D possibly corresponds to TRBD2 (5 bases). Trimming took 6 bases from V and 5 from J, leaving 16 bases between them. The CDR3 is 15 amino acids. From germline, CDR1 is MNHEY and CDR2 SVGAGI. The CDR3 sequence: CASRGEGLLTGELFF. DNA of the CDR3: TGTGCCAGCAGAGGCGAGGGCCTCTTGACCGGGGAGCTGTTTTTT.

The V gene is TRBV30, the J gene TRBJ2-3; no reliable D call. Trimming took off 5 bases at V and 0 bases at J, with 9 bases between the two ends. The CDR3 has 13 residues. Germline V gene sequence: CDR1 GTSNPN, CDR2 SVGIG (reference sequence). The CDR3 bases are TGTGCCTGGGCCCCCGGAAGCACAGATACGCAGTATTTT. It specifies CAWAPGSTDTQYF.

CDR3 in DNA: TGTGCCAGCAGTGAATTCAGAAATGAAGCTTTCTTT. Protein: CASSEFRNEAFF. The chain combines TRBV2 with TRBJ1-1; D unclear. The CDR3 runs to 12 residues. V gave up 2 bases and J gave up 7 bases, with 8 bases separating them. Germline lookup yields CDR1 SNHLY and CDR2 FYNNEI.

The J gene is TRBJ2-7, the V gene TRBV11-3; D call uncertain. V lost 4 bases and J 3 bases, leaving 7 bases between the germline ends. This CDR3 contains 12 residues. The germline V gene encodes CDR1 SGHNT and CDR2 YENEEA. The DNA of the CDR3 is TGTGCCAGCAGCTCCTCGAACTACGAGCAGTACTTC. Residues: CASSSSNYEQYF.

The chain combines TRBV19 with TRBJ1-5; 12 bases align to TRBD1. With 1 base clipped from V and 5 bases from J, the junction kept 3 bases outside the gene matches. CDR1 is LNHDA, CDR2 SQIVND, per germline (reference sequence). This CDR3 comprises 16 residues. The CDR3: CASSIVGTGGHQPQHF. The CDR3 DNA is TGTGCCAGTAGTATAGTTGGGACAGGGGGCCATCAGCCCCAGCATTTT.

The chain employs TRBV7-9 and TRBJ1-3; D possibly corresponds to TRBD1 (5 bases). Germline V lookup: CDR1 SEHNR, CDR2 FQNEAQ (reference sequence). The CDR3 is 16 amino acids. V gave up 5 bases and J gave up 0 bases, with 14 bases separating them. This CDR3 reads CASSHGDRNSGNTIYF. The DNA of the CDR3 is TGTGCCAGCAGCCATGGGGACCGAAACTCTGGAAACACCATATATTTT.

This clone occurred once. CDR3 bases: TGTGCCTGGGGAGGGCCTTCAGAGACCCAGTACTTC. Translation: CAWGGPSETQYF. V gene TRBV30 combines with J gene TRBJ2-5, with a possible D match to TRBD2 (6 bases). Germline-derived CDR1 and CDR2 are GTSNPN and SVGIG (reference sequence). This CDR3 has 12 amino acids. V was pared by 5 bases and J by 4 bases, with 11 bases between.

The chain carries TRBV28 and TRBJ2-5, with 9 bases lining up with TRBD1. V shed 5 bases and J 4 bases; nucleotides not matched to a gene: 5. CDR1 MDHEN and CDR2 SYDVKM come from the germline V gene. This CDR3 has 14 residues. The CDR3 sequence is CASSRGQGLETQYF. CDR3 nucleotides: TGTGCCAGCAGTCGGGGACAGGGCTTAGAGACCCAGTACTTC.

This chain uses TRBV5-6 with TRBJ2-7, with 14 bases aligning to TRBD2. Germline loops: CDR1 SGHDT, CDR2 YYEEEE. Losses at the gene ends were 6 bases for V and 9 bases for J; bases not matched to a gene: 17. This CDR3 has 17 residues. The CDR3 loop is CASTRGTSGSSQIGQYF. Here the CDR3 DNA reads TGTGCCAGCACACGAGGGACTAGCGGGAGTTCTCAGATCGGGCAGTACTTC.